These 5 T cell receptor beta chains share one sample of origin, sequenced in a study of identical twins. MiXCR was run by TCRdb on the 5' RACE reads, yielding one entry per CDR3 protein. The profile shows 690,000 or so distinct CDR3 sequences, 8.6% of them singletons. This sample was shared with a second study, whose subject was yellow fever vaccine responses in identical twins.

The sequencing input was PBMCs. These receptors originate from a woman in her late teens or twenties in good health.

The J gene is TRBJ2-1, the V gene TRBV7-9; D not certain. The CDR3 is 15 amino acids. CDR1 and CDR2 (germline): SEHNR, FQNEAQ (reference sequence). V lost 7 bases, J lost 0 bases, and 13 bases lay in between. The CDR3 region is CASTKVDDSYNEQFF. The DNA for the CDR3 is TGTGCCAGCACAAAGGTTGATGACTCCTACAATGAGCAGTTCTTC.

This chain joins TRBV28 and TRBJ2-7; TRBD2 is a possible D gene (6 bases). The CDR3 runs to 16 residues. CDR1 is MDHEN and CDR2 is SYDVKM in the germline V gene. Between the trimmed V and J ends, which lost 3 bases and 2 bases, there was a span of 17 bases. CDR3 sequence: CASSFSVGRGAYEQYF. The DNA for the CDR3 is TGTGCCAGCAGTTTTTCGGTCGGGCGGGGAGCCTACGAGCAGTACTTC.

This clonotype appeared a few times. J is TRBJ2-5 and V is TRBV20-1; D unresolved. This CDR3 has 14 residues. Trimming took 1 base from V and 1 from J, leaving 10 bases between them. Germline lookup yields CDR1 DFQATT and CDR2 SNEGSKA (reference sequence). The CDR3 DNA reads as TGCAGTGCTAGAGTGGGTCGCCGCCAAGAGACCCAGTACTTC. It specifies CSARVGRRQETQYF.

In its sample, this clonotype was seen many times. V and J are TRBV5-1 and TRBJ2-5, with a tentative D call TRBD1 (5 bases). The V gene lost 7 bases and the J gene lost 4 bases, with 11 bases spanning the gap. CDR3 size: 12 residues. Germline V gives CDR1 SGHRS, CDR2 YFSETQ. The CDR3, as DNA: TGCGCCAGCCTCGGACAAACAGAGACCCAGTACTTC. Translated, it gives CASLGQTETQYF.

The table lists this clonotype with many counts. The gene calls are TRBV29-1 and TRBJ2-7; D not resolved. The germline V gene has CDR1 SQVTM and CDR2 ANQGSEA. The V and J ends lost 4 bases and 4 bases respectively, with 11 bases between them. The CDR3 consists of 12 residues. As DNA, the CDR3 is TGCAGCGTTGGGGCGGACGCGTACGAGCAGTACTTC. Its protein product is CSVGADAYEQYF.